This T cell receptor (beta chain) was found in a study of T cells in Graves' hyperthyroidism and ophthalmopathy. Study conclusions and caveats: Also found in blood were most expanded thyroid clonotypes above 0.001. Using 13 V-J features, a model discriminated ophthalmopathy from stable hyperthyroidism. The model foresaw ophthalmopathy a median 6.5 months prior to onset.

Germline CDR1 and CDR2: SEHNR and FQNEAQ (reference sequence). The CDR3 runs to 16 residues. What was amplified from RNA transcripts were TCR beta CDR3 regions. An initial round of RT-PCR targeting the TCR CDR3 relied on the HTBI primer set. TCRdb reprocessed the multiplex PCR reads via MiXCR and lists one record per CDR3 protein. This sample has roughly 800,000 distinct CDR3 sequences, with 38% found just once. As concerns this clonotype: What it binds is unknown. This may be a read error: a much more frequent sequence differs by one nucleotide.

This clonotype was sampled from a man aged 18 to 29 with Graves' hyperthyroidism. The J gene is TRBJ2-5, the V gene TRBV7-9; D not certain. Material: blood. The CDR3 loop reads CAGSLAIRARQETQYF. The CDR3 DNA reads as TGTGCCGGCAGCTTAGCCATCCGGGCCCGCCAAGAGACCCAGTACTTC.